This entry describes one T cell receptor (beta chain). The length of the CDR3 is 14 residues. The germline gives CDR1 GTSNPN, CDR2 SVGIG (reference sequence). Trimming took 7 bases from V and 2 from J, leaving 17 bases between them. The source of the sample is a study of cytomegalovirus exposure and HLA in healthy donors. The PCR had 60 Vbeta and 13 Jbeta primers. TCRdb keeps only in-frame clones here, not all; method: immunoSEQ multiplex PCR. The top ten clones hold approximately 2% of a sample with about 120,000 clones, about four fifths of them seen once. The receptor's source is a young man in good health and CMV-seronegative. Sequenced material: PBMCs. The chain is built from TRBV30 and TRBJ2-5; the D gene is possibly TRBD2 (6 bases). CDR3 nucleotide sequence: TGTGCCTCGGTCCCTAGCGTTACACAAGAGACCCAGTACTTC. This sequence encodes CASVPSVTQETQYF. The full variable domain, in which reference TRBV30 and TRBJ2-5 provide the parts outside the CDR3, is SQTIHQWPATLVQPVGSPLSLECTVEGTSNPNLYWYRQAAGRGLQLLFYSVGIGQISSEVPQNLSASRPQDRQFILSSKKLLLSDSGFYLCASVPSVTQETQYFGPGTRLLVL.